Listed here is a single T cell receptor beta chain. Its binding antigen is unknown. The sample holds no much larger clone one base away, and base qualities are not on file. Taken from cysteine to phenylalanine, the CDR3 has 13 residues. Just CDR3 DNA is preserved here, 39 bases in frame from base 1. The germline V gene sets CDR1 to ENHRY and CDR2 to SYGVKD. V is clipped by 6 bases and J by 3 bases, and the sequence between their germline boundaries is 8 bases long. Survey-level sequencing on the immunoSEQ platform was used to profile TCR beta chain repertoires. In the paper's pipeline: Repertoire diversity was quantified by the inverse Simpson index, and CDR3 amino acid length spectratypes and V-J pairing frequencies were compared. To annotate clonotypes specific to SARS-CoV-2, CMV, influenza A and EBV, TCR beta CDR3 sequences were compared against VDJdb. Not all clones reach the TCRdb copy of this immuneACCESS table, which keeps in-frame sequences only. Checked studies attribute under half of the gap to unresolved V genes and leave the rest unexplained. V and J calls and clone size follow that table, whereas D and trimming were derived from the DNA. In all, the sample holds about 68,000 clones, and 93% of those were seen once. The ten largest clones take up around 4.5% of the sample.

For TCR beta sequencing, genomic DNA was taken from unsorted PBMCs, and those PBMCs had been isolated from peripheral blood. The data derive from a study (dated by TCRdb to between 2021 and 2022). What the study reported, not specific to this receptor: Further investigation, including longitudinal sampling and assessment of a control group, is stated by the authors to be required.

The chain couples TRBV10-3 to TRBJ1-4; 6 matching bases give a weak D call of TRBD1. This receptor was taken from a man aged 35 to 55 with rheumatoid arthritis. The sequenced sample was PBMCs. The DNA is as follows: TGTGCCATCAGACAGGGTGCTAATGAAAAACTGTTTTTT. Translated, this gives CAIRQGANEKLFF.